This TCR beta chain is drawn from a study of naive and memory T cell subsets (TCRdb year 2017). At the level of the whole study: An open-source, UMI-based TCR alpha and beta sequencing pipeline was applied to sorted naive and memory peripheral blood T cell subsets. The functional CMV T cell responses agreed completely with IgG serology results. RNA was DNase-treated and reverse transcribed with TCR constant-region primers, mostly using SuperScript III. Summary of the overall study and its limitations: The repertoire findings for the naive and memory subsets could not be validated against a ground truth because none was available. TCR abundance followed a power law with an exponent that was different for naive and memory subsets but consistent across the three individuals. In both CD4 and CD8 cells, going from naive through CM, EM and EMRA, the Gini index went up while Shannon and inverse Simpson diversity went down. Following error correction, more than 95% of naive TCR sequences occurred only once, which made naive abundance distributions much steeper than those of memory subsets. A clonotype was defined as a single alpha or beta chain sequence rather than as a paired alpha/beta receptor. RNA-based TCR counts may be influenced by expression changes linked to T cell activation and differentiation.

With respect to this clonotype: Its antigen is currently not known. It has no much larger one-base neighbor in the sample; base qualities were not kept.

Library preparation employed UMI-ligation and nested PCR. The beta constant-region primer was an equimolar mix of two oligonucleotides covering both TRBC1 and TRBC2. The ligated cDNA went through four rounds of PCR with nested alpha and beta constant-region primers together with the SP2 primer. A single-stranded oligonucleotide containing the SP2 primer and a 12-nucleotide UMI was joined to the 3' end of the cDNA by T4 RNA ligase 1. Incubation of the ligation reaction lasted 20-24 hours at 16 degrees C. PCR2 was typically performed as a SYBR Green qPCR and was stopped at a predetermined threshold so that over-amplification was prevented. All purifications after the first were performed with Agencourt AMPure XP magnetic beads. Library amounts were measured by Qubit and library quality was assessed on a TapeStation, where the main peak was expected at around 650 bp. Pooled libraries were sequenced on an Illumina MiSeq using v2 2x251 paired-end kits, and typically roughly 0.95-2.1 million reads were obtained per sample. Each sample was pooled at about 4 nM, and roughly 4.5-8% PhiX was included to help cluster recognition. Processing in the source paper ran as follows. V and J genes were assigned to Demultiplexor-processed FASTQ reads by Decombinator through tag matching, with a single base-pair mismatch being allowed. Collapsinator used UMIs to correct both sequencing errors and frequency errors arising from PCR heterogeneity. TCRs were translated and CDR3s were extracted from the conserved cysteine to the FGXG phenylalanine by CDR3Translator, with non-productive sequences being flagged. Gini, Shannon entropy and inverse Simpson indices were computed after subsampling the repertoires to the same number of UMI-defined TCRs. Within the linear range, a power law was fitted by maximum likelihood to the distributions of clonotype abundance. On one naive CD8 sample, the pipeline and MIGEC gave similar UMI counts, unique TCR numbers and clonal distributions. A set of some 7,000 CMV-associated CDR3 sequences, compiled from VDJdb and a published dataset, was used to search the repertoires. TCRdb redid the processing of the public reads, applying fastp at Q25 and MiXCR, and retained in-frame beta chains. Records with the same CDR3 protein are collapsed into one entry carrying the most frequent genes and DNA. The V and J calls follow TCRdb's processing rather than the paper's. The sample has some 110,000 distinct CDR3 sequences on record, approximately 37% of them singletons. The top ten constitute less than 1% of the sample.

From the second PCR step on, the TCR alpha and beta chain libraries were amplified in separate reactions. The CMV status of each donor was determined by measuring IFNgamma production from CD4+ T cells after fresh PBMCs had been stimulated overnight with CMV viral lysate. Miltenyi beads were used first to positively select CD4 T cells, and CD8 T cells were then positively selected from the CD4-negative fraction. After staining for CD3, CD4, CD8, CD45RA, CD27 and a live/dead dye, cells were sorted on a BD Aria II into four subsets based on CD45RA and CD27. A few healthy volunteers provided blood, and each donor's sample was split into CD4 and CD8 T cells and then further divided into four differentiation subsets. Roughly 120 ml of peripheral blood was collected from each donor, and PBMC were isolated from the blood using Ficoll-Paque PLUS density-gradient centrifugation. Sorted cells were lysed in RLT buffer, and RNA was extracted with a Qiagen RNeasy kit and stored at -80°C.

The receptor comes from a human donor in good health. The sequenced sample was central memory CD4+ T cells from blood. The label giving this sample's cell subset or site can be read as: central memory, CD45RA- CD27+.

The DNA reads TGTGCCAGCCTTGGACTGGCCGAGCAGTACTTC. This encodes CASLGLAEQYF. This sequence uses TRBV28 and TRBJ2-7; a weak D assignment points to TRBD2 (5 bases agree). There are 11 amino acids in the CDR3, from cysteine to phenylalanine inclusive. Only the CDR3 region is kept as DNA, spanning 33 bases read in frame from base 1. For CDR1 and CDR2, the germline V gene lists MDHEN and SYDVKM. The junction carries 11 bases between V and J, which are trimmed by 8 bases and 6 bases respectively.